Presented here are 8 T cell receptor beta chains from one specimen sequenced in a study of T cells in women clearing cervical HPV infection. The method was immunoSEQ multiplex PCR; TCRdb's version includes in-frame clones alone and lacks a portion of them. Its listing shows about 31,000 clones. Sample: blood buffy coat. These receptors all come from a woman aged 18-70 years with a cervical HPV16 infection that either progressed to CIN3+ or cleared (not recorded which).

With regard to this clone: The read is 3 residues too short to cover the CDR3 end, so that end is filled in from the germline J gene. The chain recombines TRBV7-2 with TRBJ1-3, with D tentatively TRBD1 (5 bases). The CDR3 is 14 amino acids. Germline CDR1 reads SGHTA; CDR2 reads FQGNSA. The V end lost 7 bases, the J end lost 8 bases, and 18 bases lay between the germline ends. CDR3 DNA (partial): TGTGCCAGCACCATGGGGGGGTCCGGACACACC. Protein sequence: CASTMGGSGHT. The entire CDR3 protein is CASTMGGSGHTIYF. The whole variable domain, remainder taken from reference TRBV7-2 and TRBJ1-3, is GAGVSQSPSNKVTEKGKDVELRCDPISGHTALYWYRQSLGQGLEFLIYFQGNSAPDKSGLPSDRFSAERTGGSVSTLTIQRTQQEDSAVYLCASTMGGSGHTIYFGEGSWLTVV.

The covered CDR3 bases are TGTGCCAGCAGCTTGGGACTAGCGTTAGCCAATGAC. This translates into CASSLGLALAND. From start to end, the CDR3 is CASSLGLALANDYTF. The V call is TRBV7-3, the J call TRBJ1-2, with a weak D call TRBD1 (5 bases). The read ends 3 residues before the CDR3 terminus; that terminus is restored from the germline J gene. This CDR3 is 15 amino acids long. CDR1 and CDR2 from the germline V gene are SGHTA and FQGTGA.

A word on this clone: The missing CDR3 end, 3 residues past where the read stops, is filled in from the germline J gene. The rearrangement joins TRBV5-6 to TRBJ1-6; 7 nucleotides match TRBD1. The CDR3 runs to 13 residues. From germline, CDR1 is SGHDT and CDR2 YYEEEE. The J segment lost 10 bases and the V segment lost 5 bases, leaving 6 bases of the junction unmatched. The CDR3 sequence is CASRYDRESPLHF. The DNA read from the CDR3 is TGTGCCAGCAGATACGACAGGGAATCACCC. Looking up the rest from reference TRBV5-6 and TRBJ1-6 gives the full variable domain: DAGVTQSPTHLIKTRGQQVTLRCSPKSGHDTVSWYQQALGQGPQFIFQYYEEEERQRGNFPDRFSGHQFPNYSSELNVNALLLGDSALYLCASRYDRESPLHFGNGTRLTVT.

As for this clone: The read halts 3 residues ahead of the CDR3 end, with the missing end drawn from the germline J gene. The rearrangement joins TRBV19 to TRBJ1-2, with D possibly TRBD1 on 5 matching bases. This CDR3 comprises 14 residues. Germline values: CDR1 LNHDA, CDR2 SQIVND (reference sequence). V lost 5 bases and J 7 bases, leaving 17 bases between the germline ends. Partial CDR3 DNA: TGTGCCAGTAGTCCCCCGAGCAGGGTCGGTGGC. Encoded protein: CASSPPSRVGG. The full CDR3 reads CASSPPSRVGGYTF.

In regard to this clone: The CDR3 end lies 3 residues beyond the end of the read and is filled in from the germline J gene. The chain uses TRBV5-1 and TRBJ2-2; TRBD1 agrees at 7 bases. V lost 4 bases, J lost 7 bases, and 13 bases stayed unmatched. Germline lookup yields CDR1 SGHRS and CDR2 YFSETQ. The CDR3 is 16 amino acids. CDR3 DNA (partial): TGCGCCAGCAGCGCCAGACAGGGCCGAGGTGACGGGGAG. This translates into CASSARQGRGDGE. The full CDR3 reads CASSARQGRGDGELFF.

Comment on this clone: The read terminates 3 residues ahead of where the CDR3 ends, so the germline J gene completes it. V usage is TRBV11-2 and J usage is TRBJ1-2; 7 bases align to TRBD1. CDR3 length: 13 amino acids. Germline CDR1 and CDR2: SGHAT and FQNNGV. The covered CDR3 bases are TGTGCCAGCCGGACAGGAGCCGTATGGGGC. Its translation: CASRTGAVWG. The complete CDR3 reads CASRTGAVWGYTF.

For this clone: The read gets to within 3 residues of the CDR3 end, and the germline J gene fills in the rest. The V and J genes are TRBV13 and TRBJ2-3; TRBD2 matches at 9 bases. The CDR3 consists of 16 residues. The junction had 3 bases not matched to a gene; V was cut back by 0 bases and J by 2 bases. CDR1 PRHDT and CDR2 FYEKMQ come from the germline V gene (reference sequence). The CDR3 loop reads CASSLGASGATDTQYF. The covered CDR3 bases are TGTGCCAGCAGCTTAGGGGCTAGCGGGGCCACAGATACG.

Concerning this clone itself: The missing CDR3 end, 3 residues past where the read stops, is filled in from the germline J gene. The chain carries TRBV29-1 and TRBJ1-2; maybe TRBD1 (6 bases). Germline values: CDR1 SQVTM, CDR2 ANQGSEA. Trimming pared 7 bases from V and 0 bases from J, leaving 15 bases between. The CDR3 is 14 amino acids. The CDR3 here is CSADDRTSNYGYTF. The covered CDR3 bases are TGCAGCGCCGATGACAGGACGTCTAACTATGGC.